The next 20 T cell receptor beta chains were all read from a single sample in a study of shared clonotypes between healthy human individuals. Method: immunoSEQ multiplex PCR; TCRdb's copy keeps in-frame clones and lacks some. Here the sample spans 400,000 or so clones, about 96% being singletons. The sample taken for sequencing was memory CD8+ T cells sorted from blood. Stated subset: CD45RO+ cells pooled with CCR7-negative TemRA cells. The receptor set was obtained from a man aged 30 to 45 in good health.

Of note for this clone: Additional DNA sequences in this sample encode the identical CDR3. The chain uses TRBV19 and TRBJ1-1; D remains ambiguous. Trimming took 3 bases from V and 0 from J, leaving 2 bases between them. The CDR3 runs to 12 residues. Per the germline V gene, CDR1 is LNHDA and CDR2 is SQIVND (reference sequence). The CDR3 DNA sequence: TGTGCCAGTAGTATCCTGAACACTGAAGCTTTCTTT. It specifies CASSILNTEAFF.

This chain uses TRBV11-3 with TRBJ2-3, with D possibly being TRBD1 or TRBD2 (5 bases each). The germline CDR1 and CDR2 sequences are SGHNT and YENEEA. This CDR3 has 14 residues. Trimming stripped 2 bases from V and 1 base from J, with 7 bases between. The CDR3 region is CASSLRGGTDTQYF. The CDR3 DNA sequence: TGTGCCAGCAGCTTAAGGGGAGGCACAGATACGCAGTATTTT. Filled out from reference TRBV11-3 and TRBJ2-3, the complete variable domain reads EAGVVQSPRYKIIEKKQPVAFWCNPISGHNTLYWYLQNLGQGPELLIRYENEEAVDDSQLPKDRFSAERLKGVDSTLKIQPAELGDSAVYLCASSLRGGTDTQYFGPGTRLTVL.

The chain couples TRBV6-1 to TRBJ1-5, with 9 nucleotides matching TRBD1. The junction had 7 bases not matched to a gene; V was cut back by 7 bases and J by 6 bases. Germline V lookup: CDR1 MNHNS, CDR2 SASEGT. The CDR3 covers 14 residues. The CDR3 DNA follows: TGTGCCAGCAAGGGACAGGGTCGTGGTCAGCCCCAGCATTTT. Translating gives CASKGQGRGQPQHF.

This chain connects TRBV7-2 to TRBJ2-5; 15 bases are a match to TRBD2. The DNA end is more similar to TRBJ2-7, so the J call may be wrong. CDR1 and CDR2 from the germline V gene are SGHTA and FQGNSA. This CDR3 has 18 amino acids. In DNA, the CDR3 is TGTGCCAGCAGCTTAGGCCTTGGACTAGCGGGAGGGCCTAACGAGCAGTACTTC. This sequence encodes CASSLGLGLAGGPNEQYF.

V gene TRBV28 combines with J gene TRBJ2-7; D tentatively fits TRBD1 or TRBD2 (5 bases each). Germline V lookup: CDR1 MDHEN, CDR2 SYDVKM. The CDR3 has 15 residues. The germline V and J ends were trimmed by 9 bases and 3 bases, with 21 bases remaining between them. The CDR3 spells CASIGQNSRGYEQYF. In DNA, the CDR3 is TGTGCCAGTATAGGGCAGAACTCGAGGGGCTACGAGCAGTACTTC.

This sequence joins TRBV28 and TRBJ2-4; TRBD1 aligns across 7 bases. This CDR3 is built from 12 residues. CDR1 and CDR2 (germline): MDHEN, SYDVKM. V lost 6 bases, J lost 9 bases, and 5 bases stayed unmatched. The CDR3 loop is CASSPTGFIQYF. Here the CDR3 DNA reads TGTGCCAGCAGCCCGACAGGGTTCATTCAGTACTTC.

This rearrangement joins TRBV6-5 to TRBJ2-1; TRBD1 might be the D (6 bases). The V end lost 0 bases, the J end lost 6 bases, and 9 bases lay between the germline ends. The CDR3 is 14 amino acids. CDR1 MNHEY and CDR2 SVGAGI come from the germline V gene. The DNA of the CDR3 is TGTGCCAGCAGTTACTCGATAGGGGGCAATGAGCAGTTCTTC. Its protein is CASSYSIGGNEQFF.

The V gene is TRBV2, the J gene TRBJ2-4; maybe TRBD2 (5 bases). From germline, CDR1 is SNHLY and CDR2 FYNNEI. Trimming cost V 6 bases and J 1 base, with 19 bases left between them. The CDR3 runs 17 residues. In DNA form, the CDR3 reads TGTGCCAGCAGCTTCCTGCCCGGGGTCTTGGCCAAAAACATTCAGTACTTC. This encodes CASSFLPGVLAKNIQYF.

V and J are TRBV19 and TRBJ2-7; D tentatively fits TRBD1 or TRBD2 (5 bases each). The CDR3 consists of 12 residues. V lost 7 bases and J lost 5, with 12 bases in between. The V gene's germline CDR1 is LNHDA and CDR2 SQIVND (reference sequence). CDR3 amino acids: CASTSGRNEQYF. In DNA form, the CDR3 reads TGTGCCAGTACCTCGGGACGGAACGAGCAGTACTTC.

The rearrangement uses TRBV5-1 and TRBJ2-7; 11 bases fit TRBD2. With V trimmed by 2 bases and J by 1 base, 2 bases remained unmatched. The CDR3 has 15 amino acids. Germline V gene data show CDR1 as SGHRS and CDR2 as YFSETQ. CDR3 residues: CASSLLAGVSYEQYF. The CDR3 DNA is TGCGCCAGCAGCTTACTAGCGGGAGTGTCCTACGAGCAGTACTTC.

The CDR3 is CARSPEPWGNVDTQYF. DNA of the CDR3: TGTGCCAGAAGCCCGGAACCTTGGGGCAACGTAGATACGCAGTATTTT. This chain links TRBV5-3 with TRBJ2-3; weak D call: TRBD1 (5 bases). TRBV5-3 counts as an open reading frame of uncertain function. V lost 4 bases, J lost 5 bases, and 20 bases lay in between. This CDR3 spans 16 amino acids.

The chain uses TRBV9 and TRBJ1-4; D may be TRBD1 (5 bases). V lost 0 bases, J lost 8 bases, and 20 bases lay in between. This CDR3 comprises 17 residues. The germline CDR1 and CDR2 sequences are SGDLS and YYNGEE. The CDR3 coding sequence is TGTGCCAGCAGCGTAGGTAGTAGGACGTCAGGGAGAGAAAAACTGTTTTTT. Its protein product is CASSVGSRTSGREKLFF.

The chain joins TRBV7-9 to TRBJ1-2, with 7 bases that match TRBD1. CDR1 is SEHNR, CDR2 FQNEAQ, per germline (reference sequence). With V trimmed by 5 bases and J by 4 bases, 7 bases remained unmatched. The CDR3 length is 14 residues. CDR3 amino acids: CASSQRQGPYGYTF. The CDR3, as DNA: TGTGCCAGCAGCCAAAGACAGGGACCCTATGGCTACACCTTC. The complete variable domain, with remaining parts taken from reference TRBV7-9 and TRBJ1-2, reads DTGVSQNPRHKITKRGQNVTFRCDPISEHNRLYWYRQTLGQGPEFLTYFQNEAQLEKSRLLSDRFSAERPKGSFSTLEIQRTEQGDSAMYLCASSQRQGPYGYTFGSGTRLTVV.

Concerning this clone itself: Mismatch with germline at one junction end may stem from a read error. DNA for the CDR3: TGTGCCAGCAGTGATCCAGCGGGGCCCCAAAAGACCCAGTACTTC. Protein: CASSDPAGPQKTQYF. The rearrangement joins TRBV6-1 to TRBJ2-5; the match to TRBD2 covers 7 bases. Germline CDR1 and CDR2: MNHNS and SASEGT. The CDR3 spans 15 residues.

The chain joins TRBV27 to TRBJ2-5; D is possibly TRBD1 or TRBD2 (6 bases each). There are 13 residues in the CDR3. Germline lookup yields CDR1 MNHEY and CDR2 SMNVEV (reference sequence). The V end lost 3 bases, the J end lost 3 bases, and 8 bases lay between the germline ends. CDR3 region: CASSFGGEETQYF. CDR3 coding DNA: TGTGCCAGCAGTTTCGGGGGCGAAGAGACCCAGTACTTC.

The chain recombines TRBV27 with TRBJ2-5; D gene unclear. Germline CDR1 is MNHEY and CDR2 is SMNVEV (reference sequence). V lost 2 bases and J lost 1, with 5 bases in between. The CDR3 is 13 amino acids. This CDR3 is CASSLVGQETQYF. DNA for the CDR3: TGTGCCAGCAGTTTAGTCGGCCAAGAGACCCAGTACTTC.

The CDR3 sequence: CASSRLIAGGTDTQYF. The CDR3 DNA follows: TGTGCCAGCAGTCGCCTCATAGCGGGAGGAACAGATACGCAGTATTTT. This chain links TRBV2 with TRBJ2-3; 10 nucleotides line up with TRBD2. CDR1 SNHLY and CDR2 FYNNEI come from the germline V gene. Trimming cost V 5 bases and J 3 bases; bases outside gene matches: 8. This CDR3 is 16 amino acids long.

This sequence joins TRBV27 and TRBJ2-1; TRBD2 matches 8 bases. The CDR3 consists of 15 residues. In germline, CDR1 is MNHEY, CDR2 SMNVEV (reference sequence). After removal of 3 bases from V and 2 bases from J, the junction contained 3 bases not matched to a gene. The CDR3 DNA is TGTGCCAGCAGTTTCCTAGCGGGTCCCTACAATGAGCAGTTCTTC. Amino acid sequence: CASSFLAGPYNEQFF.

The V gene is TRBV6-1, the J gene TRBJ2-5; 8 positions match TRBD2. The ends lost 4 bases at V and 10 bases at J; junction bases unmatched: 14. Germline CDR1 reads MNHNS; CDR2 reads SASEGT. CDR3 length equals 15 residues. The CDR3 sequence: CASSASLAAQSHQYF. Here the CDR3 DNA reads TGTGCCAGCAGTGCTTCACTAGCGGCACAAAGTCACCAGTACTTC.

Comment on this clone: Its ends do not fully match the called genes, so a read error is possible. The J gene is TRBJ2-1, the V gene TRBV10-2; possibly TRBD2 for D (6 bases). The germline V gene encodes CDR1 WSHSY and CDR2 SAAADI. The CDR3 is 14 amino acids. The CDR3 DNA sequence: TGCGCCAGCAGCGAGTCGCGGGATTACGATGAGCAGTTCTTC. Translation gives CASSESRDYDEQFF.